These T cell receptor beta chains were read from a single sample in a study of blood T cell repertoires in COVID-19. Clones were read by immunoSEQ multiplex PCR, and TCRdb kept only the in-frame ones, dropping some. Of some 300,000 clones listed, roughly 88% are singletons. The sample consisted of peripheral blood. The origin of the receptors is a woman in her twenties or thirties who had recovered from COVID-19. Each CDR3 is given with its conserved first and last residue. D genes are given only for firm matches. Size is omitted from some rows. Given values are once, few, many or a class for expanded clones.

clone_size cdr3_length d_call j_call v_call cdr3_aa cdr3_nt
. 16 . TRBJ1-5 TRBV3-1/TRBV3-2 CASSPNFFPRDQPQHF TGTGCCAGCAGCCCAAACTTCTTTCCCCGGGATCAGCCCCAGCATTTT
few 14 TRBD1 TRBJ1-5 TRBV2 CASSGRQGGQPQHF TGTGCCAGCAGTGGACGACAGGGCGGTCAGCCCCAGCATTTT
. 14 . TRBJ2-7 TRBV21-1 CASSKAETLYEQYF TGTGCCAGCAGCAAAGCGGAGACCCTCTACGAGCAGTACTTC
. 14 TRBD2 TRBJ2-3 TRBV28 CASSTNSGGDTQYF TGTGCCAGCAGTACCAATAGCGGGGGAGATACGCAGTATTTT
. 17 . TRBJ1-5 TRBV6-4 CASSRSEKGSSNQPQHF TGTGCCAGCAGTCGGTCAGAAAAAGGGAGTAGCAATCAGCCCCAGCATTTT
few 13 . TRBJ2-1 TRBV10-3 CAISDEIYNEQFF TGTGCCATCAGTGATGAGATTTACAATGAGCAGTTCTTC
. 14 TRBD1 TRBJ1-2 TRBV18 CASSPTGGEYGYTF TGTGCCAGCTCACCGACAGGGGGCGAGTATGGCTACACCTTC
. 14 TRBD1 TRBJ1-4 TRBV5-1 CASSPGGRTEKLFF TGCGCCAGCAGTCCAGGGGGCAGGACGGAAAAACTGTTTTTT
. 17 TRBD2 TRBJ2-3 TRBV10-3 CAISESPSGTSQDTQYF TGTGCCATCAGTGAGTCCCCCTCCGGGACTAGTCAAGATACGCAGTATTTT
. 16 . TRBJ1-6 TRBV9 CASSPLSGFLNSPLHF TGTGCCAGCAGCCCACTCAGCGGGTTCCTCAATTCACCCCTCCACTTT
. 15 . TRBJ2-6 TRBV15 CATSRDLAGANVLTF TGTGCCACCAGCAGAGATTTAGCTGGGGCCAACGTCCTGACTTTC
. 15 . TRBJ1-6 TRBV5-4 CASSFFLTSSSPLHF TGTGCCAGCAGCTTCTTCCTGACATCCTCCTCACCCCTCCACTTT
. 15 . TRBJ1-6 TRBV19 CASSMVAGENSPLHF TGTGCCAGTAGTATGGTCGCAGGGGAGAATTCACCCCTCCACTTT
. 17 TRBD1 TRBJ1-2 TRBV4-2 CASSQNEGRQGDYGYTF TGTGCCAGCAGCCAAAACGAGGGAAGACAGGGAGACTATGGCTACACCTTC
. 16 TRBD1 TRBJ2-7 TRBV2 CASSGLWDRGSAEQYF TGTGCCAGCAGCGGGCTATGGGACAGGGGATCGGCCGAGCAGTACTTC
. 13 . TRBJ2-3 TRBV5-6 CASREDFTDTQYF TGTGCCAGCAGGGAGGACTTCACAGATACGCAGTATTTT
. 12 . TRBJ2-7 TRBV12-3/TRBV12-4 CASSLNGYEQYF TGTGCCAGCAGTTTGAACGGCTACGAGCAGTACTTC
many 17 TRBD1 TRBJ1-5 TRBV23-1 CASSQGTEGAGNQPQHF TGCGCCAGCAGTCAAGGGACAGAGGGCGCGGGCAATCAGCCCCAGCATTTT
. 15 TRBD1 TRBJ2-5 TRBV10-3 CAISEGTGGSETQYF TGTGCCATCAGTGAGGGGACAGGGGGCAGTGAGACCCAGTACTTC
. 13 TRBD1 TRBJ1-2 TRBV18 CASSPQGAVGYTF TGTGCCAGCTCACCCCAGGGGGCGGTCGGCTACACCTTC
. 13 TRBD1 TRBJ1-1 TRBV6-5 CASRDREDTEAFF TGTGCCAGCAGGGACAGGGAGGACACTGAAGCTTTCTTT
. 15 . TRBJ1-4 TRBV5-6 CASSLAGAHNEKLFF TGTGCCAGCAGCTTGGCCGGAGCCCATAATGAAAAACTGTTTTTT
. 12 . TRBJ2-3 TRBV29-1 CSAAKVSTGEYF TGCAGCGCCGCGAAGGTCTCTACCGGGGAGTATTTT
. 14 . TRBJ1-1 TRBV13 CASSSNEGDTEAFF TGTGCCAGCAGCTCCAATGAGGGGGACACTGAAGCTTTCTTT
. 17 TRBD1 TRBJ2-2 TRBV5-1 CASSPHTGAANTGELFF TGCGCCAGCAGCCCCCACACAGGGGCCGCGAACACCGGGGAGCTGTTTTTT
. 15 TRBD1 TRBJ1-2 TRBV6-1 CASSELPGGAYGYTF TGTGCCAGCAGTGAGCTTCCAGGGGGCGCGTATGGCTACACCTTC
. 20 TRBD1 TRBJ2-3 TRBV6-4 CASSDYSNKTGLDPTDTQYF TGTGCCAGCAGTGACTATAGCAACAAGACAGGGCTCGACCCTACAGATACGCAGTATTTT
few 14 . TRBJ1-2 TRBV6-4 CASSERAAAYGYTF TGTGCCAGCAGTGAGAGGGCGGCGGCCTATGGCTACACCTTC
few 18 . TRBJ2-1 TRBV7-2 CASSLVSGNSASGHEQFF TGTGCCAGCAGCTTAGTATCGGGGAACTCAGCGTCGGGCCATGAGCAGTTCTTC
. 16 TRBD2 TRBJ2-1 TRBV24-1 CATSGTSGGRYNEQFF TGTGCCACCAGTGGGACTAGCGGGGGCCGCTACAATGAGCAGTTCTTC
. 16 . TRBJ2-3 TRBV4-2 CASSQTRGIGTDTQYF TGTGCCAGCAGCCAAACTAGGGGGATTGGGACAGATACGCAGTATTTT
. 12 . TRBJ2-7 TRBV28 CASRDNSYEQYF TGTGCCAGCAGGGACAACTCCTACGAGCAGTACTTC
. 15 . TRBJ1-2 TRBV4-1 CASSQEDTGSYGYTF TGCGCCAGCAGCCAAGAGGATACAGGATCATATGGCTACACCTTC
. 14 . TRBJ1-2 TRBV7-2 CASSLERSDYGYTF TGTGCCAGCAGCTTAGAGAGATCGGACTATGGCTACACCTTC
. 12 . TRBJ2-3 TRBV25-1 CASSGSTDTQYF TGTGCCAGCAGTGGGAGTACAGATACGCAGTATTTT
few 13 TRBD2 TRBJ2-1 TRBV29-1 CSVGSSGVNEQFF TGCAGCGTTGGCAGTAGCGGGGTAAATGAGCAGTTCTTC
. 12 . TRBJ1-1 TRBV2 CARDTRTAEAFF TGTGCCAGGGACACCCGAACGGCTGAAGCTTTCTTT
. 14 . TRBJ2-7 TRBV7-9 CASSLLGQTYEQYF TGTGCCAGCAGCCTACTAGGACAGACCTACGAGCAGTACTTC
. 15 . TRBJ2-7 TRBV7-2 CASSLVGVHSYEQYF TGTGCCAGCAGCTTAGTAGGGGTCCACTCCTACGAGCAGTACTTC
. 15 TRBD2 TRBJ2-7 TRBV28 CASSPGGGNSYEQYF TGTGCCAGCAGCCCCGGGGGGGGCAACTCCTACGAGCAGTACTTC
. 19 TRBD2 TRBJ2-6 TRBV10-3 CAISESERGLDSGANVLTF TGTGCCATCAGTGAGTCGGAACGGGGACTAGACTCTGGGGCCAACGTCCTGACTTTC
. 12 . TRBJ2-2 TRBV10-3 CASGGTNGELFF TGTGCTTCCGGCGGGACCAACGGGGAGCTGTTTTTT
. 16 TRBD1 TRBJ2-5 TRBV5-4 CASSSDRDHEGETQYF TGTGCCAGCAGCTCGGACAGGGACCATGAGGGGGAGACCCAGTACTTC
. 15 TRBD1 TRBJ1-6 TRBV5-4 CASSSGQGAGSPLHF TGTGCCAGCAGCTCCGGACAGGGGGCTGGTTCACCCCTCCACTTT
. 14 TRBD1 TRBJ1-4 TRBV6-5 CASKGGQGNEKLFF TGTGCCAGCAAAGGCGGACAGGGGAATGAAAAACTGTTTTTT
. 16 . TRBJ2-7 TRBV21-1 CASSDLTGRYSYEQYF TGTGCCAGCAGCGACCTGACAGGCAGATACTCCTACGAGCAGTACTTC
. 16 TRBD2 TRBJ2-3 TRBV11-2 CASSRRGLAGQDTQYF TGTGCCAGCAGCCGACGGGGACTAGCGGGCCAGGATACGCAGTATTTT
. 15 TRBD1 TRBJ1-1 TRBV28 CASSPRDRPLIGAFF TGTGCCAGCAGCCCACGGGACAGGCCACTCATCGGGGCTTTCTTT
. 16 TRBD1 TRBJ2-1 TRBV24-1 CATSDSRQGIENEQFF TGTGCCACCAGTGATTCGCGACAGGGAATAGAAAATGAGCAGTTCTTC
. 14 . TRBJ2-3 TRBV19 CASALGAQRDTQYF TGTGCCAGCGCCCTGGGGGCCCAGCGGGATACGCAGTATTTT